Shown below are 6 T cell receptor beta chains from a single sample sequenced in a study of cytomegalovirus exposure and HLA in healthy donors. The PCR used 60 Vbeta and 13 Jbeta primers. Sequencing used immunoSEQ multiplex PCR; TCRdb keeps in-frame clones, though not all of them. There are some 110,000 clones in the sample; about 76% occur only once, and less than 15% lies in the top ten. The specimen was PBMCs. The source is a woman in her sixties in good health and CMV-seropositive.

This chain joins TRBV2 and TRBJ2-3; D is ambiguous. Germline V gene data show CDR1 as SNHLY and CDR2 as FYNNEI. The V gene lost 10 bases and the J gene lost 6 bases, with 11 bases spanning the gap. The CDR3 extends over 11 amino acids. The CDR3 DNA reads as TGTGCCACCTCCCCCCGGGATACGCAGTATTTT. Translated: CATSPRDTQYF.

The V gene is TRBV4-3, the J gene TRBJ1-3; D remains unclear. The germline V gene has CDR1 LGHNA and CDR2 YSLEER. With 4 bases removed from V and 0 bases from J, the gap between germline ends came to 7 bases. This CDR3 is 14 amino acids long. The CDR3, as DNA: TGCGCCAGCAGCCGCGAGAACTCTGGAAACACCATATATTTT. This codes for CASSRENSGNTIYF.

J is TRBJ2-5 and V is TRBV4-2; TRBD2 agrees at 10 bases. V was clipped by 1 base and J by 4 bases; unmatched bases: 9. The CDR3 totals 17 residues. Germline-derived CDR1 and CDR2 are LGHNA and YNFKEQ. CDR3 amino acids: CASSQGWGERGGETQYF. CDR3 sequence (DNA): TGTGCCAGCAGCCAAGGTTGGGGGGAGCGGGGGGGAGAGACCCAGTACTTC.

This clone was recorded only once. The same CDR3 can be traced to other DNA sequences in this sample. The DNA for the CDR3 is TGTGCCAGCAGCTTACAGGGCCCCTATGGCTACACCTTC. Residues: CASSLQGPYGYTF. This chain connects TRBV7-9 to TRBJ1-2; D might be TRBD1 (5 bases). The CDR3 contains 13 residues. CDR1 is SEHNR and CDR2 is FQNEAQ in the germline V gene (reference sequence). Trimming took off 2 bases at V and 4 bases at J, with 8 bases between the two ends.

This clone showed up just a few times. V is TRBV2 and J is TRBJ2-7; possibly TRBD1 for D (6 bases). The CDR3 covers 13 residues. Germline CDR1 is SNHLY and CDR2 is FYNNEI. Trimming left V 8 bases short and J 2 bases short, with 13 bases between. The CDR3 coding sequence is TGTGCCAGCTTACAGGGTGGAACCTACGAGCAGTACTTC. This translates into CASLQGGTYEQYF. The variable domain in full, completed from reference TRBV2 and TRBJ2-7, reads EPEVTQTPSHQVTQMGQEVILRCVPISNHLYFYWYRQILGQKVEFLVSFYNNEISEKSEIFDDQFSVERPDGSNFTLKIRSTKLEDSAMYFCASLQGGTYEQYFGPGTRLTVT.

This chain links TRBV4-2 with TRBJ2-3, with 8 bases matching TRBD1. CDR1 and CDR2 from the germline V gene are LGHNA and YNFKEQ. V lost 5 bases to trimming and J lost 4 bases; unmatched junction nucleotides: 8. The length of the CDR3 is 15 residues. The CDR3: CASSYAGGEADTQYF. The CDR3 nucleotides are TGTGCCAGCAGCTATGCAGGGGGCGAAGCAGATACGCAGTATTTT.